One and the same sample provided the 13 T cell receptor beta chains below, sequenced in a study of yellow fever vaccine responses in identical twins. TCRdb independently ran MiXCR on the RT-PCR reads; one entry per CDR3 protein. Found here are 20,000 to 25,000 distinct CDR3 sequences, 60% to 80% of them singletons; the top ten hold roughly 5%. Source: T cells from blood (PBMCs), unsorted or a sorted subset (not recorded which), taken before or after yellow fever vaccination (not recorded which). The source of these receptors is a woman younger than 35 who received the yellow fever vaccine.

The chain has TRBV4-1 and TRBJ1-1; a possible D gene is TRBD1 (6 bases). CDR1 is MGHRA, CDR2 YSYEKL, per germline. Deletions cut 3 bases from V and 2 bases from J, with 13 bases between. This CDR3 has 15 residues. CDR3 DNA: TGCGCCAGCAGCCATCTACAGGGCTTAAACACTGAAGCTTTCTTT. This gives the protein CASSHLQGLNTEAFF.

J is TRBJ2-7 and V is TRBV13; TRBD1 matches 7 bases. The V and J ends lost 5 bases and 2 bases, in that order; junction bases with no gene match: 15. Germline-derived CDR1 and CDR2 are PRHDT and FYEKMQ (reference sequence). The CDR3 sequence is 17 residues long. The CDR3 loop is CASSLISRGSVTYEQYF. As DNA, the CDR3 is TGTGCCAGCAGCCTCATCTCCAGGGGGAGCGTCACCTACGAGCAGTACTTC. The full variable domain, with the rest looked up from reference TRBV13 and TRBJ2-7, is AAGVIQSPRHLIKEKRETATLKCYPIPRHDTVYWYQQGPGQDPQFLISFYEKMQSDKGSIPDRFSAQQFSDYHSELNMSSLELGDSALYFCASSLISRGSVTYEQYFGPGTRLTVT.

J is TRBJ2-7 and V is TRBV12-3 or TRBV12-4; TRBD2 matches 12 bases. J was trimmed by 8 bases and V by 5 bases; bases with no gene match: 10. This CDR3 is built from 15 residues. CDR3 sequence: CASSLRLAGDVQQYF. The DNA for the CDR3 is TGTGCCAGCAGTCTCAGACTAGCGGGAGATGTCCAGCAGTACTTC.

The chain has TRBV18 and TRBJ2-3; D not certain. Deletions cut 4 bases from V and 6 bases from J, with 5 bases between. This CDR3 spans 11 amino acids. Germline lookup yields CDR1 KGHSH and CDR2 LQKENI. CDR3 protein: CASSRSDTQYF. The CDR3 bases are TGTGCCAGCTCACGTTCGGATACGCAGTATTTT.

The chain uses TRBV2 and TRBJ2-2; D remains unclear. Per germline, CDR1 SNHLY and CDR2 FYNNEI. CDR3 length equals 16 residues. V was clipped by 3 bases and J by 0 bases, with 11 bases between them. The CDR3 loop reads CASSDPPWTNTGELFF. CDR3 coding DNA: TGTGCCAGCAGTGATCCCCCCTGGACGAACACCGGGGAGCTGTTTTTT.

In nucleotides, the CDR3 is TGTGCCAGCAGCGAAGGGGGCTCCTACAATGAGCAGTTCTTC. Translating gives CASSEGGSYNEQFF. This chain joins TRBV11-3 and TRBJ2-1; D might be TRBD1 (6 bases). Germline V gene data show CDR1 as SGHNT and CDR2 as YENEEA. CDR3 length: 14 amino acids. V shed 5 bases and J shed 0 bases, with 8 bases lying between them.

The rearrangement uses TRBV29-1 and TRBJ2-7, with D possibly being TRBD1 or TRBD2 (6 bases each). The germline V gene has CDR1 SQVTM and CDR2 ANQGSEA. Trimming left V 6 bases short and J 6 bases short, with 15 bases between. This CDR3 has 12 amino acids. Here the CDR3 DNA reads TGCAGCGTAAAATTCGGAGGGGGCGAGCAGTACTTC. This encodes CSVKFGGGEQYF.

The CDR3 here is CSVEPYQETQYF. The CDR3 DNA is TGCAGCGTTGAGCCGTACCAAGAGACCCAGTACTTC. The chain carries TRBV29-1 and TRBJ2-5; D ambiguous. The germline CDR1 and CDR2 sequences are SQVTM and ANQGSEA. The CDR3 totals 12 residues. V was cut by 3 bases and J by 0 bases, with 5 bases left in between.

The chain couples TRBV7-2 to TRBJ2-1; D uncertain. The CDR3 has 15 amino acids. V shed 5 bases and J shed 6 bases, with 17 bases lying between them. Germline loops: CDR1 SGHTA, CDR2 FQGNSA. The CDR3 protein is CASSPQSGAGNEQFF. The CDR3 DNA reads TGTGCCAGCAGCCCACAGTCGGGTGCCGGCAATGAGCAGTTCTTC.

The rearrangement uses TRBV11-3 and TRBJ2-3, with 7 nucleotides matching TRBD2. The CDR3 extends over 15 amino acids. Germline trimming cut 5 bases from V and 2 bases from J; bases unmatched to any gene: 7. Per the germline V gene, CDR1 is SGHNT and CDR2 is YENEEA. CDR3 nucleotide sequence: TGTGCCAGCAGCCGTGGAGCGGGGATCACAGATACGCAGTATTTT. It yields the protein CASSRGAGITDTQYF.

The chain joins TRBV11-2 to TRBJ2-1, with 10 positions matching TRBD2. Germline assignment: CDR1 SGHAT and CDR2 FQNNGV. The CDR3 is 18 residues long. V dropped 5 bases and J dropped 6; count of bases not matched to a gene: 16. CDR3 in amino acids: CASSKRWLLAGSSNEQFF. DNA for the CDR3: TGTGCCAGCAGCAAGAGGTGGCTACTAGCGGGGAGTAGCAATGAGCAGTTCTTC.

The chain carries TRBV20-1 and TRBJ2-7; D may correspond to TRBD1 or TRBD2 (5 bases each). The V and J ends lost 5 bases and 0 bases respectively, with 11 bases between them. There are 13 residues in the CDR3. The germline gives CDR1 DFQATT, CDR2 SNEGSKA (reference sequence). The CDR3 spells CSAGQGVSYEQYV. CDR3 coding DNA: TGCAGTGCTGGGCAGGGAGTCTCCTACGAGCAGTACGTC.

This clonotype was picked up a small number of times. The chain carries TRBV18 and TRBJ2-1; no reliable D call. Germline V gene sequence: CDR1 KGHSH, CDR2 LQKENI. The CDR3 contains 16 residues. Trimming left V 3 bases short and J 3 bases short, with 15 bases between. The CDR3 protein is CASSPPGRSFYNEQFF. The CDR3 DNA follows: TGTGCCAGCTCACCTCCGGGTCGATCTTTCTACAATGAGCAGTTCTTC.